The clone carrying this TCR beta chain has only one observation. The data belong to a study of TIL therapy for anti-PD-1-resistant metastatic lung cancer. Study-level background: Median patient age was around 50, ranging roughly 38-75 years. Tumors carried a median 1.5 non-synonymous mutations per megabase.

The V and J ends lost 5 bases and 1 base, in that order; junction bases with no gene match: 5. The CDR3 extends over 17 amino acids. CDR1 and CDR2 from the germline V gene are MDHEN and SYDVKM. This was the immunoSEQ v3 assay. Libraries were sequenced to 2 million to 2.5 million read pairs (survey) or roughly 4.5-6 million (deep). The assay was immunoSEQ multiplex PCR, and TCRdb's table has in-frame clones only and misses some. The sample lists roughly 60,000 clones, about 70% occurring once. Indicated time point: pre-treatment sample, taken before nivolumab and TIL therapy. The rearrangement uses TRBV28 and TRBJ2-5; 15 nucleotides align to TRBD2. This TCR derives from a person aged 25-85 years with non-small cell lung cancer. The material sequenced was blood, taken at baseline. The CDR3 sequence: CASSGLAGGPAQETQYF. The CDR3 DNA is TGTGCCAGCAGTGGACTAGCGGGAGGGCCGGCCCAAGAGACCCAGTACTTC.